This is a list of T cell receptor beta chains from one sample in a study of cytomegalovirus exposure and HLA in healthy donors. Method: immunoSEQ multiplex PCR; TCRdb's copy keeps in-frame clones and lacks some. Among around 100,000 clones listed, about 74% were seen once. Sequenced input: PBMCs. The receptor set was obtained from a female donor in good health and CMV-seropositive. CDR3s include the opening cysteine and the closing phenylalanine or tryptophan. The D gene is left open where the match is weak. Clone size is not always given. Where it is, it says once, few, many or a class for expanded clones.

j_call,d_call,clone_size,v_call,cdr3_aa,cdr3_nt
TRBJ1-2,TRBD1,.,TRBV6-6,CASSLLDRDGYTF,TGTGCCAGCAGTTTATTAGACAGGGATGGCTACACCTTC
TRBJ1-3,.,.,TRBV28,CASSDYRVSSGNTIYF,TGTGCCAGCAGCGACTACAGGGTCTCCTCTGGAAACACCATATATTTT
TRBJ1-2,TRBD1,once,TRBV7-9,CASSSGQGNYGYTF,TGTGCCAGCAGCTCCGGACAGGGGAACTATGGCTACACCTTC
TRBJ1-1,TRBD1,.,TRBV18,CASSLTGGSLLNTEAFF,TGTGCCAGCTCACTGACAGGGGGATCTCTTTTGAACACTGAAGCTTTCTTT
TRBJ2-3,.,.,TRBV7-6,CASSSRRTDTQYF,TGTGCCAGCAGCTCCCGGAGGACAGATACGCAGTATTTT
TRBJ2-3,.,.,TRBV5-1,CASSSTGPTDTQYF,TGCGCCAGCAGCTCAACAGGGCCCACAGATACGCAGTATTTT
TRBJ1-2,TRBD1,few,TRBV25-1,CASSAQQGAGDYGYTF,TGTGCCAGCAGTGCCCAACAGGGGGCGGGGGACTATGGCTACACCTTC
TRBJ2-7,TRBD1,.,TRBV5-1,CASRRGTGAREQYF,TGCGCCAGCAGACGGGGGACAGGGGCTCGCGAGCAGTACTTC
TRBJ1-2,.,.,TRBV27,CASSFRDNYGYTF,TGTGCCAGCAGTTTCCGGGATAACTATGGCTACACCTTC
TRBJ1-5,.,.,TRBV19,CASSILGQPGQPQHF,TGTGCCAGTAGTATCCTTGGGCAGCCTGGTCAGCCCCAGCATTTT
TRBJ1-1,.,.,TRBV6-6,CASAGSSLNTEAFF,TGTGCCAGCGCAGGATCCTCATTGAACACTGAAGCTTTCTTT
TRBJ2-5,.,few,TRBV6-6,CASSRGTEETQYF,TGTGCCAGCAGCCGGGGGACAGAAGAGACCCAGTACTTC
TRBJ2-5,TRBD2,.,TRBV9,CASSDGTSGSVETQYF,TGTGCCAGCAGCGACGGGACTAGCGGGAGTGTAGAGACCCAGTACTTC
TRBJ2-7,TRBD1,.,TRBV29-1,CSVVLGQGVTRYEQYF,TGCAGCGTTGTCCTGGGACAGGGGGTTACTCGTTACGAGCAGTACTTC
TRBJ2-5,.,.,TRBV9,CASSPPQGGAGQETQYF,TGTGCCAGCAGCCCCCCTCAAGGGGGGGCTGGTCAAGAGACCCAGTACTTC
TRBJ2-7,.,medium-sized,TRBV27,CASSLSLGTFGYEQYF,TGTGCCAGCAGTTTAAGTTTAGGGACATTCGGTTACGAGCAGTACTTC
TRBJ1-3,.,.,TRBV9,CASSVGEALSSGNTIYF,TGTGCCAGCAGCGTAGGTGAAGCGTTGAGCTCTGGAAACACCATATATTTT
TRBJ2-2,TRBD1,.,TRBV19,CASSIGTGGPTGELFF,TGTGCCAGTAGTATTGGGACAGGGGGTCCCACCGGGGAGCTGTTTTTT
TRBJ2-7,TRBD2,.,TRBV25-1,CASSEPLKAAGGGYEQYF,TGTGCCAGCAGTGAACCCCTGAAGGCCGCCGGCGGGGGGTACGAGCAGTACTTC
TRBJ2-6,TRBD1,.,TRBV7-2,CASSTGGAGANVLTF,TGTGCCAGCTCGACAGGGGGCGCTGGGGCCAACGTCCTGACTTTC
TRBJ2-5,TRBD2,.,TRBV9,CASSAGYQRGGGETQYF,TGTGCCAGCAGCGCGGGATATCAGCGGGGAGGCGGTGAGACCCAGTACTTC
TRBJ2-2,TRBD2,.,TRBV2,CASSGSGRPTGELFF,TGTGCCAGCAGCGGCAGCGGGAGACCTACCGGGGAGCTGTTTTTT
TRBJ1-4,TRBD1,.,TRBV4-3,CASSPRQGAEKLFF,TGCGCCAGCAGCCCGAGACAGGGGGCCGAAAAACTGTTTTTT
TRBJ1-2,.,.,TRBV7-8,CASSPWDIGGYTF,TGTGCCAGCAGCCCGTGGGACATCGGTGGCTACACCTTC
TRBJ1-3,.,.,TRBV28,CASSEARGNSGNTIYF,TGTGCCAGCAGCGAAGCGAGGGGGAACTCTGGAAACACCATATATTTT
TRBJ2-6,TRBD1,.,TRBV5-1,CASRHRQGGTGANVLTF,TGCGCCAGCAGACACAGACAGGGCGGCACTGGGGCCAACGTCCTGACTTTC
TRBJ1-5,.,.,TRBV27,CASSFRGAAGQPQHF,TGTGCCAGCAGTTTTCGTGGCGCAGCAGGTCAGCCCCAGCATTTT